This is a list of T cell receptor beta chains from one sample in a study of CD8 T cells in Susac syndrome. MiXCR was run by TCRdb on the immunoSEQ multiplex PCR reads, yielding one entry per CDR3 protein. The table has about 180,000 distinct CDR3 sequences, approximately 96% seen once. Sequenced material: CD4+ T cells from PBMCs. The receptors derive from a human donor with multiple sclerosis. CDR3s include the opening cysteine and the closing phenylalanine or tryptophan. The order of the fields is CDR3 DNA, CDR3 protein, clone size, V gene, J gene, D gene. A D gene is named only where the DNA matches it firmly. Some rows mark clone size as missing; the rest say once, few, many or name a class of expanded clone.

TGTGCCAGCAGCATGACAGGGGCCTACGAGCAGTACTTC	CASSMTGAYEQYF	.	TRBV12-3/TRBV12-4	TRBJ2-7	TRBD1
TGTGCCAGCAGCGTAGGGTCGATGGTGTGGGTGTCTGAGCAGTTCTTC	CASSVGSMVWVSEQFF	.	TRBV9	TRBJ2-1	.
TGTGCCAGCAGCCAAAGGAACCAAGAGACCCAGTACTTC	CASSQRNQETQYF	.	TRBV11-2	TRBJ2-5	.
TGTGCCAGCAGTTCCCTGGGTGGGATGAATGAGCAGTTCTTC	CASSSLGGMNEQFF	.	TRBV12-3/TRBV12-4	TRBJ2-1	.
TGTGCCAGCAGCTCACGGCCGGGAGGGAGCGATGAGCAGTTCTTC	CASSSRPGGSDEQFF	.	TRBV3-1	TRBJ2-1	TRBD2
TGCAGCGTTGGCGATCCGGACTCACCCCTCCACTTT	CSVGDPDSPLHF	.	TRBV29-1	TRBJ1-6	.
TGTGCCAGCAGTTCAAGGACGAACACTGAAGCTTTCTTT	CASSSRTNTEAFF	.	TRBV12-3/TRBV12-4	TRBJ1-1	.
TGTGCCTGGAGGGTAGTCTACGAGCAGTACTTC	CAWRVVYEQYF	few	TRBV30	TRBJ2-7	.
TGTGCCAGCAGACGGACAGCCGGCGGTAACACCGGGGAGCTGTTTTTT	CASRRTAGGNTGELFF	.	TRBV5-4	TRBJ2-2	.
TGTGCCAGCAGTCGTGGGGGGTACACTGAAGCTTTCTTT	CASSRGGYTEAFF	.	TRBV6-2/TRBV6-3	TRBJ1-1	.
TGCGCCAGCAGCCAAGATTACAGGCCCACAGATACGCAGTATTTT	CASSQDYRPTDTQYF	.	TRBV4-3	TRBJ2-3	.
TGCAGTGCCAGGAGCGGGGGGGCGTTGTATGAGCAGTTCTTC	CSARSGGALYEQFF	.	TRBV20-1	TRBJ2-1	TRBD2
TGTGCCAGCAGCGAGGGTCCGGGGGGCTCCTACAATGAGCAGTTCTTC	CASSEGPGGSYNEQFF	.	TRBV9	TRBJ2-1	TRBD2
TGTGCCAGCAGATTTGAAGGCCAAGAGACCCAGTACTTC	CASRFEGQETQYF	few	TRBV7-8	TRBJ2-5	.
TGCAGCGTGGCCGGGACAGCCCTAAATGAAAAACTGTTTTTT	CSVAGTALNEKLFF	.	TRBV29-1	TRBJ1-4	TRBD1
TGTGCCAGCAGTTCATCCCGACGGGGGGGGTCCCACTCCTACGAGCAGTACTTC	CASSSSRRGGSHSYEQYF	.	TRBV27	TRBJ2-7	TRBD2
TGTGCCAGCAGTGGTCGACAAGGGAATTCACCCCTCCACTTT	CASSGRQGNSPLHF	few	TRBV6-1	TRBJ1-6	.
TGTGCCAGCAGTTTATTCGGGGAAGGTGGCTACACCTTC	CASSLFGEGGYTF	.	TRBV12-3/TRBV12-4	TRBJ1-2	.
TGTGCCAGCAGCTTGCGGGACAGTTTGGAGCAGTTCTTC	CASSLRDSLEQFF	.	TRBV5-4	TRBJ2-1	TRBD1
TGCAGTGCTAGAGCGGCGGTAGCTCTTAACTATGGCTACACCTTC	CSARAAVALNYGYTF	.	TRBV20-1	TRBJ1-2	.
TGTGCCTGGGGCGACAGGGATAGTTCACCCCTCCACTTT	CAWGDRDSSPLHF	.	TRBV30	TRBJ1-6	TRBD1
TGTGCCAGCAGCTTAGAGGGGTGGGGCTACACCTTC	CASSLEGWGYTF	.	TRBV7-9	TRBJ1-2	.
TGTGCCACCAGCTTGTCTACCGGGGGGGGCAGGAATGAGCAGTTCTTC	CATSLSTGGGRNEQFF	.	TRBV15	TRBJ2-1	TRBD2
TGTGCCAGCTCACCAATGACAGGGATGAACACTGAAGCTTTCTTT	CASSPMTGMNTEAFF	.	TRBV18	TRBJ1-1	TRBD1
TGCAGCGTTGGACGACCCCGGGAGGTTAAGACCCAGTACTTC	CSVGRPREVKTQYF	.	TRBV29-1	TRBJ2-5	TRBD2
TGTGCCAGCAGCTACCCTGGGGACAGATATGGCTACACCTTC	CASSYPGDRYGYTF	.	TRBV3-1	TRBJ1-2	TRBD1
TGCAGTGCTAGAGATCCACTCCAGGGGGCCCGAGAGACCCAGTACTTC	CSARDPLQGARETQYF	once	TRBV20-1	TRBJ2-5	TRBD1
TGTGCCACCAGTGCGCCCGGGACAGCTTCCTACGAGCAGTACTTC	CATSAPGTASYEQYF	.	TRBV24-1	TRBJ2-7	TRBD1
TGTGCCAGCAGTCGGGAAACCGGGGAGCTGTTTTTT	CASSRETGELFF	.	TRBV6-5	TRBJ2-2	.
TGTGCCAGCAGTTACTCAGTCGGCAGGGCCGGATCACCCCTCCACTTT	CASSYSVGRAGSPLHF	.	TRBV6-5	TRBJ1-6	.
TGCGCCAGCAGCTTGGGTTCGGGGGGCGCGGCCAAGGCCTATGGCTACACCTTC	CASSLGSGGAAKAYGYTF	.	TRBV5-1	TRBJ1-2	.
TGCAGTGCTAGAGATACCAGGGGGGCCGGCGAGCAGTACTTC	CSARDTRGAGEQYF	.	TRBV20-1	TRBJ2-7	.
TGTGCCAGCAGCCAAGAAGTCCTAGGAATCTATGGCTACACCTTC	CASSQEVLGIYGYTF	.	TRBV3-1	TRBJ1-2	.
TGCGCCAGCAGCCAACGGACAGGGGTGAAGACCCAGTACTTC	CASSQRTGVKTQYF	.	TRBV4-3	TRBJ2-5	TRBD1
TGTGCCAGCAGTCCGACCTTTTCACCCCTCCACTTT	CASSPTFSPLHF	.	TRBV6-2/TRBV6-3	TRBJ1-6	.
TGTGCCACCAGTGTGGGGGACAGTACCCAGCATTTT	CATSVGDSTQHF	.	TRBV24-1	TRBJ1-5	TRBD1
TGTGCCTGGAGTGTATGGGGGGCCTCTTTTGCCAAAAACATTCAGTACTTC	CAWSVWGASFAKNIQYF	.	TRBV30	TRBJ2-4	.
TGTGCCAGCAGTCAAGGAAAAAGCTCCTACAATGAGCAGTTCTTC	CASSQGKSSYNEQFF	.	TRBV6-5	TRBJ2-1	.
TGTGCCTGGAGTAGGCAAGAGCAGTTCTTC	CAWSRQEQFF	.	TRBV30	TRBJ2-1	.
TGTGCCAGCAGCTTGAGTCAGGAGACCCAGTACTTC	CASSLSQETQYF	.	TRBV5-4	TRBJ2-5	.
TGTGCCAGCAGTCCCCAAGCGGCCAATGAGCAGTTCTTC	CASSPQAANEQFF	.	TRBV27	TRBJ2-1	.